This entry is about one T cell receptor beta chain. Its matching antigen is unknown. TCRalpha and TCRbeta cDNA underwent two nested PCRs of roughly 15 and 9 cycles. TCRdb re-called the 5' RACE reads and gives one entry per CDR3 protein, without DNA. The listing contains about 200,000 distinct CDR3 sequences. In germline, CDR1 is LNHDA, CDR2 SQIVND (reference sequence). The length of the CDR3 is 16 residues. This sample was included in a study of monozygotic twins with inflammatory bowel disease. Study-level points and caveats: Differences in immunosuppressive treatment may have been a source of added variability in patient repertoires. Using the inverse Simpson index, IBD patients had lower TCRbeta diversity than healthy co-twins. Nothing supported a single strong signal or clonotype that was associated with IBD.

Input material: blood. This chain links TRBV19 with TRBJ2-1; as DNA is missing, the TRBD2 call by TCRdb cannot be tested. The clonotype originates from a human donor with ulcerative colitis or Crohn's disease, or a healthy co-twin of an affected twin (not recorded which). CDR3 in amino acids: CASSGRLASSYNEQFF.